The 28 T cell receptor beta chains below were found in one sample sequenced in a study of neurological immune-mediated disorders. TCRdb itself ran the 5' RACE reads through MiXCR, one entry per CDR3 protein. The table has more than 30,000 distinct CDR3 sequences, approximately 4.2% seen once; the top ten hold around 23%. Source material: PBMCs. The origin of the receptors is a man between 18 and 29 years old in good health.

This clonotype has more than one count but fewer than ten. The chain joins TRBV2 to TRBJ2-1, with 7 bases fitting TRBD1. Unmatched junction bases numbered 8, after V lost 8 bases and J lost 4 bases. The CDR3 consists of 14 residues. The V gene's germline CDR1 is SNHLY and CDR2 FYNNEI. The CDR3 protein is CASLQGDLYNEQFF. Written as DNA, the CDR3 is TGTGCCAGCCTCCAGGGGGACCTATACAATGAGCAGTTCTTC.

Ten or more counts support this clonotype. The chain has TRBV5-1 and TRBJ1-3; 7 nucleotides line up with TRBD1. V lost 0 bases and J lost 0; bases outside the gene matches: 3. Germline assignment: CDR1 SGHRS and CDR2 YFSETQ. The CDR3 runs 16 residues. DNA for the CDR3: TGCGCCAGCAGCTTGGGGGACAGTAACTCTGGAAACACCATATATTTT. Translation: CASSLGDSNSGNTIYF. The full variable domain, with the rest looked up from reference TRBV5-1 and TRBJ1-3, is KAGVTQTPRYLIKTRGQQVTLSCSPISGHRSVSWYQQTPGQGLQFLFEYFSETQRNKGNFPGRFSGRQFSNSRSEMNVSTLELGDSALYLCASSLGDSNSGNTIYFGEGSWLTVV.

This clonotype was detected only a few times. The chain uses TRBV6-2 or TRBV6-3 and TRBJ2-1; TRBD1 aligns across 8 bases. Germline assignment: CDR1 MNHEY and CDR2 SVGEGT. V was clipped by 6 bases and J by 2 bases; unmatched bases: 6. The CDR3 runs 15 residues. The CDR3 coding sequence is TGTGCCAGCAGAGGACAGGGTGGCACCTACAATGAGCAGTTCTTC. Its translation is CASRGQGGTYNEQFF.

In this sample, this clonotype turned up many times. The rearrangement joins TRBV20-1 to TRBJ2-3; D may be TRBD1 (5 bases). This CDR3 spans 13 amino acids. Germline V gene lookup returns CDR1 DFQATT and CDR2 SNEGSKA (reference sequence). Trimming left V 4 bases short and J 6 bases short, with 14 bases between. The CDR3, as DNA: TGCAGTGCTATACTCCAGGGTACGGATACGCAGTATTTT. The encoded protein is CSAILQGTDTQYF.

This clonotype has a count of ten or more. The chain combines TRBV7-3 with TRBJ1-1, with D tentatively TRBD1 (5 bases). The length of the CDR3 is 14 residues. V dropped 3 bases and J dropped 4 bases, with 12 bases sitting between them. CDR1 and CDR2 from the germline V gene are SGHTA and FQGTGA. The chain's CDR3 is CASSFGPQGTEAFF. The CDR3 nucleotides are TGTGCCAGCAGCTTTGGACCCCAGGGCACTGAAGCTTTCTTT.

This clonotype was detected many times. J is TRBJ2-3 and V is TRBV12-3 or TRBV12-4, with 7 bases identical to TRBD1. This CDR3 comprises 14 residues. V dropped 6 bases and J dropped 4; count of bases not matched to a gene: 7. For the CDR3, the DNA is TGTGCCAGCAGACTAGGGGGCGCCTCAGATACGCAGTATTTT. This sequence encodes CASRLGGASDTQYF.

Concerning this clonotype: A much larger clone lies one base from this, so it may be a read error. The chain is built from TRBV2 and TRBJ2-7; either TRBD1 or TRBD2 may supply D (6 bases each). Trimming stripped 6 bases from V and 3 bases from J, with 15 bases between. CDR3 length: 14 residues. CDR1 is SNHLY, CDR2 FYNNEI, per germline. This CDR3 reads CASRGGSYNYEQYF. DNA of the CDR3: TGTGCCAGCAGGGGGGGCAGCTACAACTACGAGCAGTACTTC.

This clonotype was detected a few times. The rearrangement uses TRBV7-2 and TRBJ2-5; a possible D gene is TRBD2 (6 bases). V was trimmed by 0 bases and J by 4 bases, leaving 18 bases between them. Germline V gene data show CDR1 as SGHTA and CDR2 as FQGNSA. The CDR3 loop spans 17 amino acids. DNA of the CDR3: TGTGCCAGCAGCTTAGCCTCGGGACTTGCTCCCTCAGAGACCCAGTACTTC. This codes for CASSLASGLAPSETQYF.

This clonotype showed up many times. The chain carries TRBV12-3 or TRBV12-4 and TRBJ2-7; 9 nucleotides line up with TRBD1. The CDR3 loop spans 15 amino acids. After removal of 7 bases from V and 2 bases from J, the junction contained 9 bases not matched to a gene. CDR3: CASTLTGGIPYEQYF. In DNA form, the CDR3 reads TGTGCCAGCACCCTGACAGGGGGTATCCCCTACGAGCAGTACTTC.

This clonotype appeared many times. The V call is TRBV20-1, the J call TRBJ2-5; TRBD1 might be the D (6 bases). V was clipped by 5 bases and J by 1 base, with 17 bases between them. CDR1 and CDR2 (germline): DFQATT, SNEGSKA (reference sequence). This CDR3 region has 15 residues. The DNA for the CDR3 is TGCAGTGCTCCCAGTTTAGGACAGACCCAAGAGACCCAGTACTTC. Its translation: CSAPSLGQTQETQYF.

In its sample, this clonotype was seen many times. The chain recombines TRBV5-1 with TRBJ1-1; tentative D call: TRBD1 (6 bases). The CDR3 length is 18 residues. The germline V gene encodes CDR1 SGHRS and CDR2 YFSETQ. V lost 5 bases and J 0 bases, leaving 23 bases between the germline ends. The chain's CDR3 is CASRPPGTKIKMNTEAFF. The CDR3 DNA follows: TGCGCCAGCAGACCCCCCGGGACAAAAATCAAGATGAACACTGAAGCTTTCTTT.

This clonotype was seen ten or more times. The chain is built from TRBV7-3 and TRBJ2-1; 9 bases agree with TRBD2. This CDR3 spans 16 amino acids. The germline CDR1 and CDR2 sequences are SGHTA and FQGTGA. V was clipped by 2 bases and J by 8 bases; unmatched bases: 10. This CDR3 reads CASSLYPSGVLYEQFF. The CDR3 nucleotides read TGTGCCAGCAGCTTATACCCTAGCGGGGTCCTCTATGAGCAGTTCTTC.

This clonotype was counted at least ten times. The chain employs TRBV20-1 and TRBJ1-5; possible D gene TRBD1, 5 bases. The CDR3 length is 15 residues. Germline V gives CDR1 DFQATT, CDR2 SNEGSKA (reference sequence). Trimming removed 0 bases at V and 7 bases at J, with 16 bases between. Here the CDR3 DNA reads TGCAGTGCTAGAGATAATAGTCAGGGCGGCCAGCCCCAGCATTTT. It translates to CSARDNSQGGQPQHF.

Many counts were recorded for this clonotype. This chain joins TRBV5-1 and TRBJ1-5, with D possibly matching TRBD1 (5 bases). Germline V CDR1 and CDR2: SGHRS, YFSETQ. Trimming left V 0 bases short and J 4 bases short, with 5 bases between. The CDR3 sequence is 13 residues long. This chain's CDR3 is CASSLGQNQPQHF. CDR3 in DNA: TGCGCCAGCAGCTTGGGACAGAATCAGCCCCAGCATTTT.

This clonotype was seen many times. The rearrangement uses TRBV20-1 and TRBJ2-4; 10 bases line up with TRBD2. Germline assignment: CDR1 DFQATT and CDR2 SNEGSKA (reference sequence). The CDR3 extends over 15 amino acids. V lost 5 bases, J lost 2 bases, and 6 bases stayed unmatched. For the CDR3, the DNA is TGCAGTGCTCATAGCGGGGGGCCCCCCAAAAACATTCAGTACTTC. Protein product: CSAHSGGPPKNIQYF.

This clonotype was seen ten or more times. The genes are TRBV5-1 and TRBJ2-7, with 9 nucleotides matching TRBD1. Germline lookup yields CDR1 SGHRS and CDR2 YFSETQ. The junction had 16 bases not matched to a gene; V was cut back by 2 bases and J by 7 bases. The CDR3 totals 17 residues. The chain's CDR3 is CASSFEPGTGIKKEQYF. The DNA for the CDR3 is TGCGCCAGCAGCTTCGAACCCGGGACAGGGATTAAGAAAGAGCAGTACTTC.

Ten or more counts support this clonotype. The chain has TRBV5-5 and TRBJ1-1; D unresolved. V was cut by 4 bases and J by 0 bases, with 16 bases left in between. Looked up from germline, CDR1 is SGHKS and CDR2 is YYEKEE (reference sequence). The CDR3 runs to 16 residues. The CDR3 nucleotides read TGTGCCAGCAGCCTCCGAGGGTGGCAGATGAACACTGAAGCTTTCTTT. Translating gives CASSLRGWQMNTEAFF. Together with reference TRBV5-5 and TRBJ1-1, the CDR3 gives the full variable domain: DAGVTQSPTHLIKTRGQQVTLRCSPISGHKSVSWYQQVLGQGPQFIFQYYEKEERGRGNFPDRFSARQFPNYSSELNVNALLLGDSALYLCASSLRGWQMNTEAFFGQGTRLTVV.

This clonotype was counted ten times or more. This chain links TRBV10-3 with TRBJ1-2; 10 nucleotides agree with TRBD1. V gave up 7 bases and J gave up 6 bases; unmatched junction bases: 2. Germline V CDR1 and CDR2: ENHRY, SYGVKD. The CDR3 is made up of 12 amino acids. The CDR3 DNA is TGTGCCATCATGGGGACAGGGGATGGCTACACCTTC. Its protein product is CAIMGTGDGYTF.

This clonotype was found many times. The DNA of the CDR3 is TGCGCCAGCAGCCCAACGGGACAAGAAGCTTTCTTT. It yields the protein CASSPTGQEAFF. The chain uses TRBV5-1 and TRBJ1-1, with a tentative D call TRBD1 (6 bases). Trimming took off 4 bases at V and 8 bases at J, with 12 bases between the two ends. Germline loops: CDR1 SGHRS, CDR2 YFSETQ. The CDR3 is made up of 12 amino acids.

At least ten counts were recorded for this clonotype. In DNA, the CDR3 is TGCGCCAGCAGCTCCCTTCAGGGGGCTGGGAACACTGAAGCTTTCTTT. It encodes CASSSLQGAGNTEAFF. The chain carries TRBV5-1 and TRBJ1-1, with 8 bases that match TRBD1. The CDR3 is made up of 16 amino acids. V shed 3 bases, J shed 1 base, and the junction held 8 bases outside the gene matches. Germline CDR1 and CDR2: SGHRS and YFSETQ.

This clonotype was seen at least ten times. The V call is TRBV20-1, the J call TRBJ2-1, with D possibly being TRBD2 (6 bases). CDR3 length: 20 residues. Trimming pared 1 base from V and 2 bases from J, leaving 27 bases between. Germline CDR1 and CDR2: DFQATT and SNEGSKA (reference sequence). The DNA for the CDR3 is TGCAGTGCTAGAGTCCGGGACCGAACCCGGGGGAAGGTCCCCTACAATGAGCAGTTCTTC. Its translation: CSARVRDRTRGKVPYNEQFF.

This clonotype came up many times. This chain links TRBV14 with TRBJ1-3; D is unresolved. V was clipped by 4 bases and J by 0 bases, with 10 bases between them. In germline, CDR1 is SGHDN, CDR2 FVKESK. The CDR3 sequence is 15 residues long. The CDR3 spells CASSPSLHSGNTIYF. CDR3 DNA sequence: TGTGCCAGCAGCCCCTCCCTACACTCTGGAAACACCATATATTTT. Based on the CDR3 plus reference TRBV14 and TRBJ1-3, the full variable domain is EAGVTQFPSHSVIEKGQTVTLRCDPISGHDNLYWYRRVMGKEIKFLLHFVKESKQDESGMPNNRFLAERTGGTYSTLKVQPAELEDSGVYFCASSPSLHSGNTIYFGEGSWLTVV.

This clonotype appeared many times. This sequence joins TRBV5-4 and TRBJ2-1; D is uncertain. The V gene lost 0 bases and the J gene lost 6 bases, with 13 bases spanning the gap. The germline V gene encodes CDR1 SGHNT and CDR2 YYREEE (reference sequence). The CDR3 is 15 residues long. Here the CDR3 reads CASSLAVAERNEQFF. CDR3 sequence (DNA): TGTGCCAGCAGCTTGGCTGTTGCCGAACGCAATGAGCAGTTCTTC.

In this sample, this clonotype turned up a few times. This chain joins TRBV4-3 and TRBJ1-6; maybe TRBD1 (6 bases). Trimming shortened V by 0 bases and J by 10 bases, and 13 bases separated the two germline ends. CDR3 length: 15 amino acids. Germline V gene sequence: CDR1 LGHNA, CDR2 YSLEER. The CDR3 reads CASSQDGQGKSPLHF. DNA of the CDR3: TGCGCCAGCAGCCAAGATGGGCAGGGGAAATCACCCCTCCACTTT.

This clonotype was observed many times. The chain links TRBV5-1 to TRBJ2-4; no clear D. Trimming stripped 0 bases from V and 4 bases from J, with 11 bases between. The CDR3 totals 15 residues. The germline V gene has CDR1 SGHRS and CDR2 YFSETQ. The CDR3 nucleotides are TGCGCCAGCAGCTTGGGCTCGATGGATAAAAACATTCAGTACTTC. It codes for CASSLGSMDKNIQYF. The full variable domain, in which reference TRBV5-1 and TRBJ2-4 provide the parts outside the CDR3, is KAGVTQTPRYLIKTRGQQVTLSCSPISGHRSVSWYQQTPGQGLQFLFEYFSETQRNKGNFPGRFSGRQFSNSRSEMNVSTLELGDSALYLCASSLGSMDKNIQYFGAGTRLSVL.

This clonotype was picked up many times. V usage is TRBV7-2 and J usage is TRBJ2-2; 8 nucleotides agree with TRBD1. V gave up 5 bases and J gave up 1 base; unmatched junction bases: 9. CDR3 length: 17 amino acids. Germline V gives CDR1 SGHTA, CDR2 FQGNSA. The CDR3 reads CASSLPRGRVNTGELFF. DNA for the CDR3: TGTGCCAGCAGCCTTCCCAGGGGGCGGGTGAACACCGGGGAGCTGTTTTTT.

Ten or more counts support this clonotype. V usage is TRBV3-1 and J usage is TRBJ1-2; D is ambiguous. With 0 bases removed from V and 2 bases from J, the gap between germline ends came to 7 bases. The germline V gene has CDR1 LGHDT and CDR2 YNNKEL (reference sequence). The CDR3 sequence is 14 residues long. The CDR3, as DNA: TGTGCCAGCAGCCAAGATGCGGGGAACTATGGCTACACCTTC. Protein product: CASSQDAGNYGYTF.

This clonotype has at least ten counts. V gene TRBV7-9 combines with J gene TRBJ1-1; D is uncertain. The germline V gene encodes CDR1 SEHNR and CDR2 FQNEAQ (reference sequence). This CDR3 spans 14 amino acids. Trimming took off 5 bases at V and 2 bases at J, with 12 bases between the two ends. CDR3 loop: CASSLHSENTEAFF. Here the CDR3 DNA reads TGTGCCAGCAGCCTCCACAGCGAAAACACTGAAGCTTTCTTT.